This T cell receptor beta chain derives from a study of shared clonotypes between healthy human individuals. Template for every sorted-subset replicate PCR totaled about 0.2 ug DNA, roughly 30,000 T cell genomes. The table came from immunoSEQ multiplex PCR; TCRdb's copy has only in-frame clones and leaves some out. The sample records more than 2 million clones, nearly 97% being singletons. Sequenced: naive CD4+ T cells sorted from blood. Subset denoted: CD45RA+ positively selected. The clonotype was recovered from a young man in good health.

The CDR3, as DNA: TGTGCCAGCAGCTTAAGTGGTGGGGCTGTGAACACTGAAGCTTTCTTT. It codes for CASSLSGGAVNTEAFF. The gene calls are TRBV7-9 and TRBJ1-1, with D maybe TRBD1 (5 bases). From germline, CDR1 is SEHNR and CDR2 FQNEAQ (reference sequence). V was pared by 2 bases and J by 0 bases, with 13 bases between. The CDR3 totals 16 residues.